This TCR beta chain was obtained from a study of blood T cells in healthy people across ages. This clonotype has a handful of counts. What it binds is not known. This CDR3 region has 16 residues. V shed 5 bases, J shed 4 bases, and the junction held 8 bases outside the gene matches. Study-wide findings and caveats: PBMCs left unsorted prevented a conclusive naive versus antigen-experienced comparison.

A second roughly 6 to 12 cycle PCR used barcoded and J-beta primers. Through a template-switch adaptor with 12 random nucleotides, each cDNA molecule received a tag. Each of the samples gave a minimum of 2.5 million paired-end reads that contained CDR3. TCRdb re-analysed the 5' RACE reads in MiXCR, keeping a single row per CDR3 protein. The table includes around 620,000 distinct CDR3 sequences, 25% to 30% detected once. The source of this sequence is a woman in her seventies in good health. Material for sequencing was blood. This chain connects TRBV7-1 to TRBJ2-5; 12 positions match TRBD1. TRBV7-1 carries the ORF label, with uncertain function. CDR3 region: CASSLFGTGGLETQYF. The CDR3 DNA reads TGTGCCAGCAGCCTCTTTGGGACAGGGGGCTTAGAGACCCAGTACTTC.